This T cell receptor (beta chain) was recorded in a study of T cells in Graves' hyperthyroidism and ophthalmopathy. Study-wide results and caveats: Median prediction lead before ophthalmopathy onset was 6.5 months with the model.

In its sample, this clonotype was seen many times. Its target is unknown. The CDR3 covers 13 residues. Germline V gives CDR1 MNHEY, CDR2 SMNVEV (reference sequence). Trimming pared 7 bases from V and 4 bases from J, leaving 13 bases between. The TCR beta CDR3 regions underwent amplification using RNA transcripts as the source. Carried out on the TCR CDR3, a first-round RT-PCR used the HTBI primer set. TCRdb ran MiXCR on the multiplex PCR reads and lists one entry per CDR3 protein. The repertoire holds about 360,000 distinct CDR3 sequences, with around an eighth as singletons. Sequences were obtained from blood. The rearrangement joins TRBV27 to TRBJ1-1; D unclear. The sequence was obtained from a man between 25 and 39 years old with Graves' hyperthyroidism that later progressed to Graves' ophthalmopathy. CDR3 bases: TGTGCCAGCACCCCCGATTGGCGCACTGAAGCTTTCTTT. This sequence encodes CASTPDWRTEAFF.